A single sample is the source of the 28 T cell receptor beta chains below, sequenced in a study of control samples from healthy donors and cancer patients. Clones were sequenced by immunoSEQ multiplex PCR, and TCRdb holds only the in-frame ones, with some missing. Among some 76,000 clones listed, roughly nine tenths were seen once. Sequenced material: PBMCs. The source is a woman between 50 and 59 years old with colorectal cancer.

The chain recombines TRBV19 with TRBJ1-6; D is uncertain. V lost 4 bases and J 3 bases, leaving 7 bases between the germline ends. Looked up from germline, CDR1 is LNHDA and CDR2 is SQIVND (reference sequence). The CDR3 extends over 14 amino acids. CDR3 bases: TGTGCCAGTAGTACCCGGGACTATAATTCACCCCTCCACTTT. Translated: CASSTRDYNSPLHF. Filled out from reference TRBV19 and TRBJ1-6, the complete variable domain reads DGGITQSPKYLFRKEGQNVTLSCEQNLNHDAMYWYRQDPGQGLRLIYYSQIVNDFQKGDIAEGYSVSREKKESFPLTVTSAQKNPTAFYLCASSTRDYNSPLHFGNGTRLTVT.

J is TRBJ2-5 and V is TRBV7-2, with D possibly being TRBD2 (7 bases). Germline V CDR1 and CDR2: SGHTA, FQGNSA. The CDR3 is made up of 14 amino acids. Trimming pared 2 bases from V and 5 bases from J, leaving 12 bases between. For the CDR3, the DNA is TGTGCCAGCAGCTTAAGGGGGGGCCCCGAGACCCAGTACTTC. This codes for CASSLRGGPETQYF.

Written as DNA, the CDR3 is TGTGCCTGGAGTTCGGACAGGGACTATGGCTACACCTTC. It yields the protein CAWSSDRDYGYTF. The chain recombines TRBV30 with TRBJ1-2, with TRBD1 identical over 8 bases. The germline V gene encodes CDR1 GTSNPN and CDR2 SVGIG (reference sequence). After removal of 2 bases from V and 3 bases from J, the junction contained 2 bases not matched to a gene. CDR3 size: 13 residues.

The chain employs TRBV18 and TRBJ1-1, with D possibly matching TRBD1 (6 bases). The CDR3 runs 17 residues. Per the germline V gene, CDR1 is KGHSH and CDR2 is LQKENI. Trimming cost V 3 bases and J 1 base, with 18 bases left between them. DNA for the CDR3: TGTGCCAGCTCACCTACAAACCTCGGGGGCTGGAACACTGAAGCTTTCTTT. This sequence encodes CASSPTNLGGWNTEAFF.

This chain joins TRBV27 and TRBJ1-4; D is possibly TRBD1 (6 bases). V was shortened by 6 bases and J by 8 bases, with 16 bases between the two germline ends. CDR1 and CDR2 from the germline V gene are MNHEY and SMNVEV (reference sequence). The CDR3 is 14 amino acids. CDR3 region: CASSSTSGVEKLFF. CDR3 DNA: TGTGCCAGCAGCTCCACTTCAGGGGTCGAAAAACTGTTTTTT. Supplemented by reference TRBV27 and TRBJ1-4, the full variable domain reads EAQVTQNPRYLITVTGKKLTVTCSQNMNHEYMSWYRQDPGLGLRQIYYSMNVEVTDKGDVPEGYKVSRKEKRNFPLILESPSPNQTSLYFCASSSTSGVEKLFFGSGTQLSVL.

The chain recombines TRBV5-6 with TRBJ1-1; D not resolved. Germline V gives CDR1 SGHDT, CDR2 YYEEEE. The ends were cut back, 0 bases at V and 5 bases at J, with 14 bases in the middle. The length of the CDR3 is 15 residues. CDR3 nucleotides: TGTGCCAGCAGCTTGGACGGCAGCTGGGAGACTGAAGCTTTCTTT. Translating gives CASSLDGSWETEAFF.

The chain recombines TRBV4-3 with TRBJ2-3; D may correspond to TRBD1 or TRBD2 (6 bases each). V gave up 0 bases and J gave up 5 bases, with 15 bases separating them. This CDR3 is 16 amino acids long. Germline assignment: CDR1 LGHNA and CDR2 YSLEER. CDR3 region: CASSQDSRGLGDTQYF. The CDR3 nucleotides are TGCGCCAGCAGCCAAGATTCCCGGGGGCTAGGAGATACGCAGTATTTT.

The CDR3 sequence is CASRYRLWQSGANVLTF. The CDR3 bases are TGTGCCAGCAGGTACAGGCTCTGGCAGTCTGGGGCCAACGTCCTGACTTTC. The chain carries TRBV6-2 or TRBV6-3 and TRBJ2-6; D is perhaps TRBD1 (5 bases). CDR1 and CDR2 (germline): MNHEY, SVGEGT. Trimming pared 6 bases from V and 1 base from J, leaving 16 bases between. The CDR3 runs to 17 residues.

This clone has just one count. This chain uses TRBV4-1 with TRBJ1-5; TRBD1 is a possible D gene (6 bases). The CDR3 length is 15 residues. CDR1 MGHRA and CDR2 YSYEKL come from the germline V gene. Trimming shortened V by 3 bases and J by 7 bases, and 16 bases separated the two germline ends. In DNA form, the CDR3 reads TGCGCCAGCAGCCAGGATACAGGGAGGGTCCAGCCCCAGCATTTT. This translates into CASSQDTGRVQPQHF.

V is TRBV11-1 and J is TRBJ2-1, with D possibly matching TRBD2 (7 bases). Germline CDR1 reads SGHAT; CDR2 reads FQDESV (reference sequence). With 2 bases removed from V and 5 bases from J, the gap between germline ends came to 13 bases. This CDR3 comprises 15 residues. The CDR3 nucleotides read TGTGCCAGCAGCTTAATGTGGGGGGGCCACAATGAGCAGTTCTTC. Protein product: CASSLMWGGHNEQFF. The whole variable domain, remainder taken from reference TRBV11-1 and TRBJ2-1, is EAEVAQSPRYKITEKSQAVAFWCDPISGHATLYWYRQILGQGPELLVQFQDESVVDDSQLPKDRFSAERLKGVDSTLKIQPAELGDSAMYLCASSLMWGGHNEQFFGPGTRLTVL.

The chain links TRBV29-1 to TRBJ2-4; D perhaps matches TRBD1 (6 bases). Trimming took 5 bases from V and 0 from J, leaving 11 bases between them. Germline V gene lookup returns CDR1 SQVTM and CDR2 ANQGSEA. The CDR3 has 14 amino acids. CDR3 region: CSVSDRLAKNIQYF. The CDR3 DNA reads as TGCAGCGTTTCCGACAGGCTAGCCAAAAACATTCAGTACTTC.

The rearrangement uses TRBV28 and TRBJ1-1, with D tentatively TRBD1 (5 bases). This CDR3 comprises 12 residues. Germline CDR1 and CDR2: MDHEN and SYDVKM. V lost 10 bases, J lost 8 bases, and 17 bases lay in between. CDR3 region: CATIRAGPEAFF. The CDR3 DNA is TGTGCCACTATACGAGCGGGGCCCGAAGCTTTCTTT.

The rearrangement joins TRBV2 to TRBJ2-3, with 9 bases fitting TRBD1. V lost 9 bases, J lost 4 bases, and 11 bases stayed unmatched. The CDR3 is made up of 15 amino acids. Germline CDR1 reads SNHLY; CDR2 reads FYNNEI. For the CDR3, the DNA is TGTGCCAGTGAAGTCGGACAGGGGCGCGCAGATACGCAGTATTTT. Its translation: CASEVGQGRADTQYF.

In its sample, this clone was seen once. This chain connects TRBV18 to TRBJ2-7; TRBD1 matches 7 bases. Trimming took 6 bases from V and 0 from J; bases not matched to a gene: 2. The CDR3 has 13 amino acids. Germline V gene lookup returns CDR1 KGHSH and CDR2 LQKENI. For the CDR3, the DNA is TGTGCCAGCTCTCCAGGGGGCTCCTACGAGCAGTACGTC. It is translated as CASSPGGSYEQYV.

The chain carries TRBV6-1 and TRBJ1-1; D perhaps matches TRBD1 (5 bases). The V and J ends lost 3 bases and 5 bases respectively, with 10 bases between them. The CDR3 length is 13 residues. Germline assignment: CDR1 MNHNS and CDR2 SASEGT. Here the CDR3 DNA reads TGTGCCAGCAGTGACAGGGAATGGACTGAAGCTTTCTTT. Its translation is CASSDREWTEAFF.

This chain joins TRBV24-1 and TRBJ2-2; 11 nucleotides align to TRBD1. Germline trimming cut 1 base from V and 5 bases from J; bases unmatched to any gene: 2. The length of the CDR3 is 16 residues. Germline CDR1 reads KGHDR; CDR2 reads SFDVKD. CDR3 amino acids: CATSDFGQGATGELFF. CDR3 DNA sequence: TGTGCCACCAGTGATTTCGGACAGGGGGCAACCGGGGAGCTGTTTTTT.

The CDR3 region has the DNA TGCGCCAGCAGCTGGGGGCCTTCAGCTGGAGAGCAGTACGTC. Translating gives CASSWGPSAGEQYV. V and J are TRBV5-1 and TRBJ2-7; D is possibly TRBD1 (6 bases). Germline V gene data show CDR1 as SGHRS and CDR2 as YFSETQ. The CDR3 sequence is 14 residues long. Between the trimmed V and J ends, which lost 3 bases and 7 bases, there was a span of 17 bases.

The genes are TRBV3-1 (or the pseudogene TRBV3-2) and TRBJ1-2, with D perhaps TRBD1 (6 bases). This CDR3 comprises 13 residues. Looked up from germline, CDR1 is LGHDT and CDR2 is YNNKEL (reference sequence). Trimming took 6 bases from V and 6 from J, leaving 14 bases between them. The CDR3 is CASRLEGGNGYTF. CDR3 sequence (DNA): TGTGCCAGCAGACTCGAGGGGGGGAATGGCTACACCTTC.

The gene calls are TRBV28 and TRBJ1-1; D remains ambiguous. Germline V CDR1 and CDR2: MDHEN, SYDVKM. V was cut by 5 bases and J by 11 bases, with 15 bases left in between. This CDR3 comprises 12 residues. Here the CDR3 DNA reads TGTGCCAGCAGTCCACCGATGGTGGAGGCTTTCTTT. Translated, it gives CASSPPMVEAFF.

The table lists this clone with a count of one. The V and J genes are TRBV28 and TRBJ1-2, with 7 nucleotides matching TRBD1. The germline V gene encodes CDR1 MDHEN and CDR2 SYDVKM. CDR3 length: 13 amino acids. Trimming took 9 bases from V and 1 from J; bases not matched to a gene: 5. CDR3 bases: TGTGCCAGTTGGACAGGAGGTAACTATGGCTACACCTTC. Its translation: CASWTGGNYGYTF.

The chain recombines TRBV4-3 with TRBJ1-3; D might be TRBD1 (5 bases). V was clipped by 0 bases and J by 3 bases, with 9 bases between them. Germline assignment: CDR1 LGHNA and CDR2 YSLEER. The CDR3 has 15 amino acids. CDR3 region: CASSQDRAIGNTIYF. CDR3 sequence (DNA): TGCGCCAGCAGCCAAGACAGGGCAATTGGAAACACCATATATTTT.

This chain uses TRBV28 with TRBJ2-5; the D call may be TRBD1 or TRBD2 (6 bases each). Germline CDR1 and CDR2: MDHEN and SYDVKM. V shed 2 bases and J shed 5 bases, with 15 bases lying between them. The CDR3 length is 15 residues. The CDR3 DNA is TGTGCCAGCAGTTTAGGAGGTGGGGGGCGGGAGACCCAGTACTTC. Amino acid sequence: CASSLGGGGRETQYF.

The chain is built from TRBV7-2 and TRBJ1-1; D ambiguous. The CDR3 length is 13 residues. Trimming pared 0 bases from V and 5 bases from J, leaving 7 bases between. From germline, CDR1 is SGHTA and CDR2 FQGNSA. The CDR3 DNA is TGTGCCAGCAGCTTAGCAGAGGAAACTGAAGCTTTCTTT. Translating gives CASSLAEETEAFF.

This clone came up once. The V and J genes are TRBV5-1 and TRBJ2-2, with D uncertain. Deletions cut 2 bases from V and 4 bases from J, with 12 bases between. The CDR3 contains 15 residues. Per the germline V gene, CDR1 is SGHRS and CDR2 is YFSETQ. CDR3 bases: TGCGCCAGCAGCTTCTCAGGCGTAGGCACCGGGGAGCTGTTTTTT. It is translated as CASSFSGVGTGELFF. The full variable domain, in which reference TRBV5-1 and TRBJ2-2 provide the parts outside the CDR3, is KAGVTQTPRYLIKTRGQQVTLSCSPISGHRSVSWYQQTPGQGLQFLFEYFSETQRNKGNFPGRFSGRQFSNSRSEMNVSTLELGDSALYLCASSFSGVGTGELFFGEGSRLTVL.

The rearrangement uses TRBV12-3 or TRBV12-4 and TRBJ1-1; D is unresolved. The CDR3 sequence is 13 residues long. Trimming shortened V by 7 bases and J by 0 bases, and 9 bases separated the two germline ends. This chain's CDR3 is CASTLRVNTEAFF. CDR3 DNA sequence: TGTGCCAGCACACTACGGGTGAACACTGAAGCTTTCTTT.

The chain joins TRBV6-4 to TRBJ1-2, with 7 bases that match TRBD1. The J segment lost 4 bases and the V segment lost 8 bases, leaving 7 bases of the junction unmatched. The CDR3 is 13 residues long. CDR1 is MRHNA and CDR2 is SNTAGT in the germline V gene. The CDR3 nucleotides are TGTGCCAGCGGGGGGACAGAGGGCTATGGCTACACCTTC. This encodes CASGGTEGYGYTF.

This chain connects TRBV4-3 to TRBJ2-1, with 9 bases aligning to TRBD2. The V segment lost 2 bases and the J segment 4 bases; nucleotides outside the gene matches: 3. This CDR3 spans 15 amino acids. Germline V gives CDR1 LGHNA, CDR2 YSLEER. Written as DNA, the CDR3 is TGCGCCAGCAGCCAAAGAGCGGGGGGATACAATGAGCAGTTCTTC. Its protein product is CASSQRAGGYNEQFF.

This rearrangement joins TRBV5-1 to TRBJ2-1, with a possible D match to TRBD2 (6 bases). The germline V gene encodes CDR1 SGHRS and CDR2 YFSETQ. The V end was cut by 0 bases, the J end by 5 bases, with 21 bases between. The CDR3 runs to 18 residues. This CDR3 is CASSLVRTTGPSDNEQFF. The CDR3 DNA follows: TGCGCCAGCAGCTTGGTGAGGACTACAGGACCGAGCGACAATGAGCAGTTCTTC.